The 25 T cell receptor beta chains reported below all come from one sample, sequenced in a study of T cell repertoires in cytomegalovirus infection. Antigens of these TCRs are unknown. TCRdb called the reads again in MiXCR, with one record for every CDR3 protein. In the table there are some 270,000 distinct CDR3 sequences, 22% of which are singletons. The sample here was cultured PBMCs, taken from culture after CMV antigen stimulation. The receptors derive from a human donor in good health (CMV status not recorded). Some clones in this sample may be carry-over from other donors' samples.

This clonotype has more than one count but fewer than ten. This chain uses TRBV30 with TRBJ1-1; D ambiguous. Between the trimmed V and J ends, which lost 2 bases and 2 bases, there was a span of 12 bases. Germline V gene data show CDR1 as GTSNPN and CDR2 as SVGIG (reference sequence). The CDR3 has 14 residues. CDR3 sequence: CAWSFPEFNTEAFF. The DNA of the CDR3 is TGTGCCTGGAGTTTCCCTGAATTTAACACTGAAGCTTTCTTT. The full variable domain, rest sourced from reference TRBV30 and TRBJ1-1, is SQTIHQWPATLVQPVGSPLSLECTVEGTSNPNLYWYRQAAGRGLQLLFYSVGIGQISSEVPQNLSASRPQDRQFILSSKKLLLSDSGFYLCAWSFPEFNTEAFFGQGTRLTVV.

The J gene is TRBJ1-1, the V gene TRBV7-9, with TRBD1 as a possible D gene (5 bases). Germline V gives CDR1 SEHNR, CDR2 FQNEAQ (reference sequence). The length of the CDR3 is 14 residues. Trimming cost V 7 bases and J 1 base, with 13 bases left between them. CDR3 protein: CASTPGHSNTEAFF. The CDR3, as DNA: TGTGCCAGCACCCCGGGGCACTCGAACACTGAAGCTTTCTTT.

This clonotype was picked up many times. This rearrangement joins TRBV4-1 to TRBJ2-5, with D possibly being TRBD1 or TRBD2 (6 bases each). V shed 0 bases and J shed 2 bases, with 16 bases lying between them. CDR1 MGHRA and CDR2 YSYEKL come from the germline V gene. The CDR3 contains 17 residues. The CDR3 protein is CASSQDRGENRQETQYF. Here the CDR3 DNA reads TGCGCCAGCAGCCAAGATAGGGGGGAGAATAGGCAAGAGACCCAGTACTTC.

This clonotype was recorded many times. CDR3 coding DNA: TGTGCCAGCAGTTTATGGGGGACCGCGACTGAAGCTTTCTTT. Its protein product is CASSLWGTATEAFF. The rearrangement links TRBV28 to TRBJ1-1, with a possible D match to TRBD1 (5 bases). The CDR3 runs 14 residues. V dropped 0 bases and J dropped 5 bases, with 10 bases sitting between them. The germline CDR1 and CDR2 sequences are MDHEN and SYDVKM.

The chain is built from TRBV19 and TRBJ2-1; the match to TRBD2 covers 8 bases. The germline gives CDR1 LNHDA, CDR2 SQIVND (reference sequence). The CDR3 is made up of 16 amino acids. With V trimmed by 3 bases and J by 5 bases, 9 bases remained unmatched. The CDR3 loop is CASSIVGSGNNNEQFF. In DNA form, the CDR3 reads TGTGCCAGTAGTATTGTTGGTAGCGGGAACAACAATGAGCAGTTCTTC.

The chain couples TRBV19 to TRBJ2-3, with a possible D match to TRBD2 (5 bases). CDR1 and CDR2 (germline): LNHDA, SQIVND (reference sequence). Trimming removed 5 bases from V and 0 bases from J, with 12 bases in between. This CDR3 has 15 residues. The CDR3 spells CASSRGRASTDTQYF. The CDR3, as DNA: TGTGCCAGTAGTCGGGGAAGAGCTAGCACAGATACGCAGTATTTT.

In its sample, this clonotype was seen many times. The V call is TRBV7-6, the J call TRBJ1-6, with D tentatively TRBD1 (5 bases). This CDR3 has 16 amino acids. Germline V gives CDR1 SGHVS, CDR2 FNYEAQ. Trimming took off 2 bases at V and 7 bases at J, with 15 bases between the two ends. DNA for the CDR3: TGTGCCAGCAGCTTAAGTGGTGCAGGGAAAAATTCACCCCTCCACTTT. Translated: CASSLSGAGKNSPLHF.

This clonotype was seen repeatedly, ten times or more. The V gene is TRBV12-3 or TRBV12-4, the J gene TRBJ2-6; 9 bases match TRBD1. The CDR3 has 16 amino acids. Trimming at V came to 6 bases and at J to 0 bases, leaving 3 bases not matched to a gene. CDR3 in DNA: TGTGCCAGCAGGGACAGGGGACTCTCTGGGGCCAACGTCCTGACTTTC. Its translation: CASRDRGLSGANVLTF.

This clonotype has a handful of counts. This rearrangement joins TRBV6-2 or TRBV6-3 to TRBJ2-4, with 7 nucleotides matching TRBD2. Germline CDR1 and CDR2: MNHEY and SVGEGT. V was pared by 0 bases and J by 0 bases, with 8 bases of the junction left unmatched. There are 18 residues in the CDR3. Here the CDR3 reads CASSYSTASGIAKNIQYF. The CDR3 DNA is TGTGCCAGCAGTTACTCGACGGCTAGCGGTATAGCCAAAAACATTCAGTACTTC.

This clonotype was counted a few times. The chain uses TRBV20-1 and TRBJ2-3; 9 positions agree with TRBD2. The germline V gene encodes CDR1 DFQATT and CDR2 SNEGSKA (reference sequence). V gave up 2 bases and J gave up 0 bases; unmatched junction bases: 3. The CDR3 extends over 15 amino acids. CDR3 coding DNA: TGCAGTGCTAGATTCGGACTAGCGAGCACAGATACGCAGTATTTT. It yields the protein CSARFGLASTDTQYF.

This clonotype was found a few times. V is TRBV4-1 and J is TRBJ2-3, with 11 bases that match TRBD2. The J segment lost 6 bases and the V segment lost 1 base, leaving 3 bases of the junction unmatched. Germline V lookup: CDR1 MGHRA, CDR2 YSYEKL. The CDR3 is 15 amino acids. DNA of the CDR3: TGCGCCAGCAGCCAAGGCTCTAGCGGGAGGGATACGCAGTATTTT. It translates to CASSQGSSGRDTQYF.

This clonotype was counted a few times. The rearrangement links TRBV4-2 to TRBJ1-6, with TRBD1 identical over 9 bases. CDR1 and CDR2 from the germline V gene are LGHNA and YNFKEQ. V dropped 6 bases and J dropped 7; count of bases not matched to a gene: 10. The CDR3 is made up of 16 amino acids. This CDR3 reads CASRETRDRENSPLHF. The CDR3 DNA sequence: TGTGCCAGCAGGGAAACTCGGGACAGGGAGAATTCACCCCTCCACTTT.

This clonotype has just a few counts. The V and J genes are TRBV12-3 or TRBV12-4 and TRBJ2-3, with unresolved D. This CDR3 spans 14 amino acids. The V gene lost 3 bases and the J gene lost 5 bases, with 12 bases spanning the gap. CDR3 residues: CASSFGRRLDTQYF. The CDR3 coding sequence is TGTGCCAGCAGTTTCGGACGACGGTTAGATACGCAGTATTTT.

At least ten counts were recorded for this clonotype. The V and J genes are TRBV7-2 and TRBJ1-6, with a tentative D call TRBD1 (5 bases). This CDR3 contains 14 residues. Germline CDR1 and CDR2: SGHTA and FQGNSA. Trimming left V 2 bases short and J 6 bases short, with 8 bases between. For the CDR3, the DNA is TGTGCCAGCAGCTTACAGGGCGGTAATTCACCCCTCCACTTT. This translates into CASSLQGGNSPLHF. Full variable domain (missing parts from reference TRBV7-2 and TRBJ1-6): GAGVSQSPSNKVTEKGKDVELRCDPISGHTALYWYRQSLGQGLEFLIYFQGNSAPDKSGLPSDRFSAERTGGSVSTLTIQRTQQEDSAVYLCASSLQGGNSPLHFGNGTRLTVT.

In this sample, this clonotype turned up many times. The V and J genes are TRBV4-3 and TRBJ2-7; 8 bases are a match to TRBD2. CDR3 size: 13 residues. With V trimmed by 8 bases and J by 7 bases, 10 bases remained unmatched. CDR1 LGHNA and CDR2 YSLEER come from the germline V gene. Here the CDR3 DNA reads TGCGCCAGCGCTGGACTAGCTACCGGGGAGCAGTACTTC. It translates to CASAGLATGEQYF.

The rearrangement joins TRBV14 to TRBJ2-3; TRBD2 is a possible D gene (6 bases). CDR3 length: 16 residues. The germline V gene encodes CDR1 SGHDN and CDR2 FVKESK. Trimming took 3 bases from V and 1 from J, leaving 14 bases between them. The CDR3 bases are TGTGCCAGCAGCCATACGGCGGGGCGGCGCACAGATACGCAGTATTTT. As protein: CASSHTAGRRTDTQYF.

This clonotype was picked up many times. J is TRBJ1-6 and V is TRBV7-2; TRBD1 might be the D (6 bases). CDR1 is SGHTA, CDR2 FQGNSA, per germline. Trimming took off 4 bases at V and 7 bases at J, with 17 bases between the two ends. The CDR3 is made up of 16 amino acids. In DNA, the CDR3 is TGTGCCAGCAGCTCGAATTCTTTGGGGGCGAATTCACCCCTCCACTTT. Its translation: CASSSNSLGANSPLHF.

The chain links TRBV14 to TRBJ2-7, with a possible D match to TRBD2 (5 bases). Trimming took 4 bases from V and 2 from J, leaving 9 bases between them. This CDR3 contains 13 residues. From germline, CDR1 is SGHDN and CDR2 FVKESK. The CDR3 is CASSPGRTYEQYV. In DNA form, the CDR3 reads TGTGCCAGCAGCCCGGGAAGAACCTACGAGCAGTACGTC.

This clonotype showed up many times. This chain joins TRBV10-2 and TRBJ2-3; D is unclear. V was pared by 4 bases and J by 2 bases, with 4 bases between. Germline CDR1 and CDR2: WSHSY and SAAADI. This CDR3 is 12 amino acids long. CDR3 sequence reads: CASSATTDTQYF. The DNA of the CDR3 is TGCGCCAGCAGTGCTACCACAGATACGCAGTATTTT.

This clonotype was seen at least ten times. The genes are TRBV7-2 and TRBJ2-6; 9 bases are shared with TRBD1. Germline CDR1 reads SGHTA; CDR2 reads FQGNSA. The CDR3 contains 17 residues. Trimming removed 5 bases from V and 2 bases from J; junction bases left unmatched: 7. CDR3 in amino acids: CASSPRTGVAGANVLTF. The DNA for the CDR3 is TGTGCCAGCAGCCCCCGGACAGGGGTAGCTGGGGCCAACGTCCTGACTTTC. The full variable domain, with the rest looked up from reference TRBV7-2 and TRBJ2-6, is GAGVSQSPSNKVTEKGKDVELRCDPISGHTALYWYRQSLGQGLEFLIYFQGNSAPDKSGLPSDRFSAERTGGSVSTLTIQRTQQEDSAVYLCASSPRTGVAGANVLTFGAGSRLTVL.

The chain carries TRBV15 and TRBJ1-2; D might be TRBD1 (6 bases). The germline V and J ends were trimmed by 0 bases and 1 base, with 21 bases remaining between them. Per the germline V gene, CDR1 is LNHNV and CDR2 is YYDKDF (reference sequence). The CDR3 loop spans 19 amino acids. The CDR3 region is CATSRDDDRSARFNYGYTF. Here the CDR3 DNA reads TGTGCCACCAGCAGAGATGACGACAGGTCCGCTAGGTTTAACTATGGCTACACCTTC.

The chain carries TRBV6-5 and TRBJ2-3, with 7 bases fitting TRBD1. V gave up 6 bases and J gave up 3 bases; unmatched junction bases: 12. This CDR3 region has 16 residues. Germline values: CDR1 MNHEY, CDR2 SVGAGI. Here the CDR3 DNA reads TGTGCCAGCAGCTCGACAGGGATCACATCGACAGATACGCAGTATTTT. It translates to CASSSTGITSTDTQYF.

This chain connects TRBV9 to TRBJ2-1; 11 bases match TRBD2. CDR1 is SGDLS, CDR2 YYNGEE, per germline. J gave up 4 bases and V 1 base, and 10 bases lay outside the gene matches. The CDR3 extends over 18 amino acids. CDR3: CASSVREGLAGPYNEQFF. CDR3 in DNA: TGTGCCAGCAGCGTAAGGGAAGGACTAGCGGGCCCTTACAATGAGCAGTTCTTC.

This clonotype has just a few counts. The V call is TRBV6-1, the J call TRBJ1-1; D perhaps matches TRBD1 (5 bases). The V end lost 4 bases, the J end lost 4 bases, and 13 bases lay between the germline ends. CDR1 is MNHNS, CDR2 SASEGT, per germline. The CDR3 length is 14 residues. As DNA, the CDR3 is TGTGCCAGCAGTGGAGCGGGGGGAGCCACTGAAGCTTTCTTT. Translation: CASSGAGGATEAFF.

At least ten counts were recorded for this clonotype. The chain couples TRBV7-2 to TRBJ2-7; 10 bases line up with TRBD2. Germline V gene data show CDR1 as SGHTA and CDR2 as FQGNSA. The trim removed 5 bases at V and 7 bases at J, leaving 17 bases unmatched. There are 17 residues in the CDR3. The CDR3 DNA reads TGTGCCAGCAGCGATGGGCGGGCTAGCGGGAGCATGGGAGAGCAGTACTTC. Encoded protein: CASSDGRASGSMGEQYF.